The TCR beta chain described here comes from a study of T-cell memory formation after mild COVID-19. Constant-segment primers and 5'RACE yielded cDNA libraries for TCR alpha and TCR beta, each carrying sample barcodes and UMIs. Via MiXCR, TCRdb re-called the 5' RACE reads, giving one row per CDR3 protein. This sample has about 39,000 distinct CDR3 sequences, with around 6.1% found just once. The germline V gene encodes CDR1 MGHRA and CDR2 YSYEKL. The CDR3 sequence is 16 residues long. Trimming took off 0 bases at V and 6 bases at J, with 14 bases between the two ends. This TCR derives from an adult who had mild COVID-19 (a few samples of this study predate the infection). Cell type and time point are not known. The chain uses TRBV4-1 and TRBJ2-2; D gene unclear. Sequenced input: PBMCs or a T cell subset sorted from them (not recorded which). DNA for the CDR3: TGCGCCAGCAGCCAAGATCAGGATAGGGCCTCCGGGGAGCTGTTTTTT. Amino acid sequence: CASSQDQDRASGELFF.